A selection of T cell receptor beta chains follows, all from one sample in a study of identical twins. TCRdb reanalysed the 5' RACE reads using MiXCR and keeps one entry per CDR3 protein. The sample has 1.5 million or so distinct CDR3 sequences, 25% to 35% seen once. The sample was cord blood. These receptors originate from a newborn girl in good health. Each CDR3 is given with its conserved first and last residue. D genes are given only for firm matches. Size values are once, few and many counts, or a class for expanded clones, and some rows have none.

CDR3aa: CASSEEGLAGDTGELFF
CDR3nt: TGTGCCAGCAGTGAAGAGGGACTAGCGGGAGACACCGGGGAGCTGTTTTTT
j_gene: TRBJ2-2
d_gene: TRBD2
abundance: few
v_gene: TRBV6-1

CDR3aa: CASLFVAGTGANVLTF
CDR3nt: TGCGCCAGCTTGTTCGTGGCAGGGACTGGGGCCAACGTCCTGACTTTC
j_gene: TRBJ2-6
d_gene: NA
abundance: NA
v_gene: TRBV5-1

CDR3aa: CASSQERQGYTIYF
CDR3nt: TGCGCCAGCAGCCAAGAGCGACAGGGCTACACCATATATTTT
j_gene: TRBJ1-3
d_gene: TRBD1
abundance: NA
v_gene: TRBV4-1

CDR3aa: CASSLEGFTYEQYF
CDR3nt: TGTGCCAGCAGCTTAGAAGGCTTCACCTACGAGCAGTACTTC
j_gene: TRBJ2-7
d_gene: NA
abundance: NA
v_gene: TRBV7-2

CDR3aa: CASSQRLADPPYEQYF
CDR3nt: TGTGCCAGCAGCCAAAGACTAGCGGATCCCCCCTACGAGCAGTACTTC
j_gene: TRBJ2-7
d_gene: TRBD2
abundance: few
v_gene: TRBV4-2

CDR3aa: CASSQVAGGGWGYTF
CDR3nt: TGCGCCAGCAGCCAAGTAGCGGGGGGCGGCTGGGGCTACACCTTC
j_gene: TRBJ1-2
d_gene: NA
abundance: NA
v_gene: TRBV4-1

CDR3aa: CASSQSLAGRSDTQYF
CDR3nt: TGTGCCAGCAGCCAGTCACTAGCGGGGCGGTCAGATACGCAGTATTTT
j_gene: TRBJ2-3
d_gene: TRBD2
abundance: NA
v_gene: TRBV3-1

CDR3aa: CATGGRNQPQHF
CDR3nt: TGTGCCACGGGGGGGAGGAATCAGCCCCAGCATTTT
j_gene: TRBJ1-5
d_gene: NA
abundance: few
v_gene: TRBV6-5

CDR3aa: CASSRLRTGGYEQYF
CDR3nt: TGTGCCAGCAGCCGTCTCCGGACAGGGGGTTACGAGCAGTACTTC
j_gene: TRBJ2-7
d_gene: TRBD1
abundance: few
v_gene: TRBV28

CDR3aa: CASRGQAGYYGYTF
CDR3nt: TGTGCCAGCAGGGGACAGGCGGGATACTATGGCTACACCTTC
j_gene: TRBJ1-2
d_gene: TRBD1
abundance: NA
v_gene: TRBV12-3/TRBV12-4

CDR3aa: CASSYSTDRVRGYTF
CDR3nt: TGTGCCAGCAGTTACTCCACGGACAGGGTTAGAGGCTACACCTTC
j_gene: TRBJ1-2
d_gene: TRBD1
abundance: NA
v_gene: TRBV6-5